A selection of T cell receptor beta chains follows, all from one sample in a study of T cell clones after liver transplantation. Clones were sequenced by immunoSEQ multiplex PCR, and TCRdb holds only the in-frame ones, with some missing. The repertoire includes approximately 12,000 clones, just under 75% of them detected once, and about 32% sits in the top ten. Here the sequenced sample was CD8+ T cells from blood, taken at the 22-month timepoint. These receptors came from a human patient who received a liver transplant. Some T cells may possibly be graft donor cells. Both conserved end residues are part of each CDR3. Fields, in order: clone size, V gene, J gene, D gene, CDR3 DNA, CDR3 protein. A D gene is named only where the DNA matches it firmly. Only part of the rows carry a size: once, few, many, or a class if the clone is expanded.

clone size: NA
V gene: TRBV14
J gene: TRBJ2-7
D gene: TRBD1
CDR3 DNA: TGTGCCAGCAGCTTGGACAGGGTCTCATACGAGCAGTACTTC
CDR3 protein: CASSLDRVSYEQYF

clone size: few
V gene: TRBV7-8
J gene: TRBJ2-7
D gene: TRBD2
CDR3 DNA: TGTGCCAGCAGCTTAGAACTAGCGGGACTCGGTTCCTACGAGCAGTACTTC
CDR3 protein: CASSLELAGLGSYEQYF

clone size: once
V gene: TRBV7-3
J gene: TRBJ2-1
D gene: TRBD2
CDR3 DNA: TGTGCCAGCAGCTTAAACGCCCGGGGACTAGCGGAGTACAATGAGCAGTTCTTC
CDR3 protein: CASSLNARGLAEYNEQFF

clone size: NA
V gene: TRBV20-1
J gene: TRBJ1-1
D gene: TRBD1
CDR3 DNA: TGCAGTGCTATAGACAGGGGTGAAGCTTTCTTT
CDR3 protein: CSAIDRGEAFF

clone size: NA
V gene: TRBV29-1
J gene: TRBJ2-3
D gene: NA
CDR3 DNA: TGCAGCGTTGATGACGGGAAGGAGTATTTT
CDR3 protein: CSVDDGKEYF

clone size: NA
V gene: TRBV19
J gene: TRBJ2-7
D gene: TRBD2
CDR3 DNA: TGTGCCAGTAGTATTTCCAGCGGGGACTCCTACGAGCAGTACTTC
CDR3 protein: CASSISSGDSYEQYF

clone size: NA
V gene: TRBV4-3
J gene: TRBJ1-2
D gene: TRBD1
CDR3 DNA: TGCGCCAGCAGCCAAGATCCGGGACAGGGGGCGTCTGGCTACACCTTC
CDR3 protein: CASSQDPGQGASGYTF

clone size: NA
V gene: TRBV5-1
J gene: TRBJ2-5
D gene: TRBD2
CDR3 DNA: TGCGCCAGCAGCTCAAGCGGGGATCCTGGGGAGACCCAGTACTTC
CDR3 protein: CASSSSGDPGETQYF

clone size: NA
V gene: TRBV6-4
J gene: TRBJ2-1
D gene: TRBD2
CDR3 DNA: TGTGCCAGCAGTGACTTATTCGGGACTAGATACAATGAGCAGTTCTTC
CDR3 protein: CASSDLFGTRYNEQFF

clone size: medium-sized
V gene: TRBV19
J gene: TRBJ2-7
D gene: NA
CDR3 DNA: TGTGCCAGTAGAGACAGTGGGTACGAGCAGTACTTC
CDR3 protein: CASRDSGYEQYF

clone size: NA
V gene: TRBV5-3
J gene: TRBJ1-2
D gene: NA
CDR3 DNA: TGTGCCATCACCTGGGGAGTTAACTATGGCTACACCTTC
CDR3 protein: CAITWGVNYGYTF

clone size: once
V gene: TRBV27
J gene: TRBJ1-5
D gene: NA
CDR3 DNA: TGTGCCAGCAGTTTCCATGGGTCGGGGGGCGGCCAGCCCCAGCATTTT
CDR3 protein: CASSFHGSGGGQPQHF

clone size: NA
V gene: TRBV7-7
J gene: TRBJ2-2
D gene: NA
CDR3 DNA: TGTGCTAGCACACCCTGGGGATTCAACACCGGGGAGCTGTTTTTT
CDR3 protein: CASTPWGFNTGELFF

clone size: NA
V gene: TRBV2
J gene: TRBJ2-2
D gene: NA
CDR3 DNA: TGTGCCAGCCTCTTCTCAAGCGTAACCGGGGAGCTGTTTTTT
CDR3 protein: CASLFSSVTGELFF

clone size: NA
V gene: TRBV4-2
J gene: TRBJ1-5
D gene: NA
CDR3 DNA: TGTGCCAGCAGCCAAGATCCATACCTCGGAGGCAATCAGCCCCAGCATTTT
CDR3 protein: CASSQDPYLGGNQPQHF

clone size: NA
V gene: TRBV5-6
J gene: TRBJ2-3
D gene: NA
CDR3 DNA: TGTGCCAGCAGCGAAGTAGGCACAGATACGCAGTATTTT
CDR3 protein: CASSEVGTDTQYF

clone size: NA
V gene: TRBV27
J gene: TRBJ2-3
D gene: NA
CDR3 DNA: TGTGCCAGCAGTTTATCCGCATCGAGGCCTGGCGATACGCAGTATTTT
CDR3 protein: CASSLSASRPGDTQYF

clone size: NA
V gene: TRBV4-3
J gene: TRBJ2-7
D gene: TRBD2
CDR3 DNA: TGCGCCAGCAGCCAAGATGCGGGAGATGGTCTTGGCGAGCAGTACTTC
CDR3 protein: CASSQDAGDGLGEQYF

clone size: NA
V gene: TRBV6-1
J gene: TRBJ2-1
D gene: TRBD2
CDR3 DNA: TGTGCCAGCAGTGAAGCGGGAGGGTACTACAATGAGCAGTTCTTC
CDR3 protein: CASSEAGGYYNEQFF

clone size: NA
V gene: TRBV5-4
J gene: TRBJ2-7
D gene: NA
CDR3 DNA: TGTGCCAGCTCTGTCCCCCCCACCTACGAGCAGTACTTC
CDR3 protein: CASSVPPTYEQYF

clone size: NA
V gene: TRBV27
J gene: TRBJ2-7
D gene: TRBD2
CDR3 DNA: TGTGCCAGCAGTCAGAAAGGACTAGCGGCCTACGAGCAGTACTTC
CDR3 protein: CASSQKGLAAYEQYF

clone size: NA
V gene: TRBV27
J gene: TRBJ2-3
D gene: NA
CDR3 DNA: TGTGCCAGCAGTTCCGGGGACAGCACAGATACGCAGTATTTT
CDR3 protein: CASSSGDSTDTQYF

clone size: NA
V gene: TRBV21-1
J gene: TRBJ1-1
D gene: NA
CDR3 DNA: TGTGCCAGCAGTACGGACAGGGGATGTCGGGGTGGTGAAGCTTTCTTT
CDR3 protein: CASSTDRGCRGGEAFF

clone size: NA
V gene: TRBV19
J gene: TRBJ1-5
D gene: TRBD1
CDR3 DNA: TGTGCCAGTAGTATTCCGTTGGACAGGGGAAGGAATCAGCCCCAGCATTTT
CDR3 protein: CASSIPLDRGRNQPQHF

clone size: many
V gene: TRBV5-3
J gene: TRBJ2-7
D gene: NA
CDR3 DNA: TGTGCCAGCACTACGGGCAACGAGCAGTACTTC
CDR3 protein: CASTTGNEQYF

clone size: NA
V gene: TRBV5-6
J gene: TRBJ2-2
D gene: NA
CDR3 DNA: TGTGCCAGCGGCATTGGGGAGAACACCGGGGAGCTGTTTTTT
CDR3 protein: CASGIGENTGELFF

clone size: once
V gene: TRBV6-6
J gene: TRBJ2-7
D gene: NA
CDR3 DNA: TGTGCCAGCAGTTACTCCCAGAGGGAGCAGTACTTC
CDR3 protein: CASSYSQREQYF

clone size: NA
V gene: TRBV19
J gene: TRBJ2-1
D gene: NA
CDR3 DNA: TGTGCCAGTACAGGCGAAGGGGGCAATGAGCAGTTCTTC
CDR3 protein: CASTGEGGNEQFF

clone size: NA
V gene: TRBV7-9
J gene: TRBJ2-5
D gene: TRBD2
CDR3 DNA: TGTGCCAGCAGCTCTGGGAGGGCGGGAGGGCAAGAGACCCAGTACTTC
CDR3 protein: CASSSGRAGGQETQYF

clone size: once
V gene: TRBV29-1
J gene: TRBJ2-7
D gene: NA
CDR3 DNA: TGCAGCGTTGAGTTCAACTCCTACGAGCAGTACTTC
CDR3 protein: CSVEFNSYEQYF

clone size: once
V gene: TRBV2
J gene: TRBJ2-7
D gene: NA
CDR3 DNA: TGTGCCAGTTCCGGAGACGAGCAGTACTTC
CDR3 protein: CASSGDEQYF

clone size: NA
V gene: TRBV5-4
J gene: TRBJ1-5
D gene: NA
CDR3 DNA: TGTGCCAGCAGCCAAGATTGGAGCACAGGCCATACCAATCAGCCCCAGCATTTT
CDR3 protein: CASSQDWSTGHTNQPQHF

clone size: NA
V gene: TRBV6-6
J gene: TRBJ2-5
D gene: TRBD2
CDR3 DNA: TGTGCCAGCGCCGTAGCGGGAGAGCGAGAGACCCAGTACTTC
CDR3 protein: CASAVAGERETQYF

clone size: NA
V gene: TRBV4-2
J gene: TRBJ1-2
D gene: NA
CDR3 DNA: TGTGCCAGCAGGGGGGGGTCTCCTGGCTACACCTTC
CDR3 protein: CASRGGSPGYTF

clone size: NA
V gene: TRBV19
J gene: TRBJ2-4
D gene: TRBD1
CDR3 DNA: TGTGCCAGTAGAGACAGGGGACCCCCCAAAAACATTCAGTACTTC
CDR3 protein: CASRDRGPPKNIQYF

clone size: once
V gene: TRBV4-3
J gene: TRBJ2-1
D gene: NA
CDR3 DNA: TGCGCCAGCAGCCAAGACAGAACCTACAATGAGCAGTTCTTC
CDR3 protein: CASSQDRTYNEQFF

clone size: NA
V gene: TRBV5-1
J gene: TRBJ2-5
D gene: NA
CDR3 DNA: TGCGCCAGCAGCTCCCCGGGTCAGAGAGGAGAGACCCAGTACTTC
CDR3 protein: CASSSPGQRGETQYF

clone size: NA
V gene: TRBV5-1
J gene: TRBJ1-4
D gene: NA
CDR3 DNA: TGCGCCAGCACCTGGAACGAATTCAGGGGAAACGAAAAACTGTTTTTT
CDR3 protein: CASTWNEFRGNEKLFF

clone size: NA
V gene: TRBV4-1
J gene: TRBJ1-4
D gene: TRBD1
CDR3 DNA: TGCGCCAGCAGCCTCGGGACAGGAAATGAAAAACTGTTTTTT
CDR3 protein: CASSLGTGNEKLFF

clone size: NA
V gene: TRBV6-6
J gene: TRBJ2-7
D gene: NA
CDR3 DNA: TGTGCCAGCAGTGAGGTGACCACCTACGAGCAGTACTTC
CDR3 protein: CASSEVTTYEQYF

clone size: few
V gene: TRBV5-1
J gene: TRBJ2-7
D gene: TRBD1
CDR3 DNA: TGCGCCAGCAGCAGTCCGGGACAGGGGCGATCCTACGAGCAGTACTTC
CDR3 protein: CASSSPGQGRSYEQYF

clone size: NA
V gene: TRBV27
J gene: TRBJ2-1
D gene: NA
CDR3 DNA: TGTGCCAGCAGTCAGGACCGATACAATGAGCAGTTCTTC
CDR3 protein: CASSQDRYNEQFF

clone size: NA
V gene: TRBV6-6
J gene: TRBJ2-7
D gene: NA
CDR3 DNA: TGTGCCAGCAGGTACAGGGACGAGCAGTACTTC
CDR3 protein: CASRYRDEQYF

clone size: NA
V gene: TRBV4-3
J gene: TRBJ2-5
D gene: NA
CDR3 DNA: TGCGCCAGCAGCCAAGGGAGCCAGGGCCTAGAGACCCAGTACTTC
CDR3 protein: CASSQGSQGLETQYF

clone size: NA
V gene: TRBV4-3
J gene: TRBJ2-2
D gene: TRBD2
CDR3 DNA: TGCGCCAGCAGCCAAAGTAGCGGGAGGGTTACCGGGGAGCTGTTTTTT
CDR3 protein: CASSQSSGRVTGELFF

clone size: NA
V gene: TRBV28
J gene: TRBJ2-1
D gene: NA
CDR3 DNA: TGTGCCAGCAGTTTCTTAGGCAGGGACCAAACGATCTACAATGAGCAGTTCTTC
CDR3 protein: CASSFLGRDQTIYNEQFF

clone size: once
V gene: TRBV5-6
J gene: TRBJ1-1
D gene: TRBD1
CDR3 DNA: TGTGCCAGCAGCGACCTCTTGACAGGGACTTCACCTAAAGCTTTCTTT
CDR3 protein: CASSDLLTGTSPKAFF

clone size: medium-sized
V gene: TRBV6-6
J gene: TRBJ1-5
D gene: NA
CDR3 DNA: TGTGCCAGCAGTCTCATGGGACCCAATCAGCCCCAGCATTTT
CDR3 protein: CASSLMGPNQPQHF

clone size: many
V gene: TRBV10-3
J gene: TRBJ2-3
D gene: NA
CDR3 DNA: TGTGCCATCAGTGACGGGAAAGATACGCAGTATTTT
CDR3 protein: CAISDGKDTQYF

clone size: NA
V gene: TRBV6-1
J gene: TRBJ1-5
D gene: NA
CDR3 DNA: TGTGCCAGCAGTGAGAGCGAAAGGGTCGGTCAGCCCCAGCATTTT
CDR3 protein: CASSESERVGQPQHF

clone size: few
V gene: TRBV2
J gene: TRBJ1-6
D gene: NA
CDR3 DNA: TGTGCCAGCGGCGAAAATTCACCCCTCCACTTT
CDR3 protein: CASGENSPLHF

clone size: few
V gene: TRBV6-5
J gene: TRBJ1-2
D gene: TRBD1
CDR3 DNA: TGTGCCAGCAGTTACGACCGGACAGGGTGGGGCTACACCTTC
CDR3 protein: CASSYDRTGWGYTF

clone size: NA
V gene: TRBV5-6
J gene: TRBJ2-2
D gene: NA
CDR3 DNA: TGTGCCAGCAGCTTTGTGGGGACCGGGGAGCTGTTTTTT
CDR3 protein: CASSFVGTGELFF

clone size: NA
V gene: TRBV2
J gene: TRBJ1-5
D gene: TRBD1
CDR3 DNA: TGTGCCAGCACAAAGACAGGGGGAACGAATCAGCCCCAGCATTTT
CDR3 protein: CASTKTGGTNQPQHF

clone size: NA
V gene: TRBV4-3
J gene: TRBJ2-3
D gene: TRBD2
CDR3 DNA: TGCGCCAGCAGCCAAACCGGACTAGCGGACCCGGGAGATACGCAGTATTTT
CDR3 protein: CASSQTGLADPGDTQYF